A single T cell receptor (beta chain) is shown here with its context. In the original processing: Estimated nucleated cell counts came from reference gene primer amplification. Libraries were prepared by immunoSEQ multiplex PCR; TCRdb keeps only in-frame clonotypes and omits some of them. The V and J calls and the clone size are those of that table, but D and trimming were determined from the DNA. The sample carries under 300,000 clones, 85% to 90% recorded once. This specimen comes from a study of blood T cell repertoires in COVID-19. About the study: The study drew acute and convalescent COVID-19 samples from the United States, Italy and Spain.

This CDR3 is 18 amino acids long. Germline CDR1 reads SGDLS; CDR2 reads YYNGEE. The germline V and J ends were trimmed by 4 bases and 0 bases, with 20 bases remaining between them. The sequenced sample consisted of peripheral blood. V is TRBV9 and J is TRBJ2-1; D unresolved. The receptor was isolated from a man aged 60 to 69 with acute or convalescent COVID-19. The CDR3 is CASSTRDSYLSSYNEQFF. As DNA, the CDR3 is TGTGCCAGCAGCACCCGAGACTCCTACCTCAGCTCCTACAATGAGCAGTTCTTC.